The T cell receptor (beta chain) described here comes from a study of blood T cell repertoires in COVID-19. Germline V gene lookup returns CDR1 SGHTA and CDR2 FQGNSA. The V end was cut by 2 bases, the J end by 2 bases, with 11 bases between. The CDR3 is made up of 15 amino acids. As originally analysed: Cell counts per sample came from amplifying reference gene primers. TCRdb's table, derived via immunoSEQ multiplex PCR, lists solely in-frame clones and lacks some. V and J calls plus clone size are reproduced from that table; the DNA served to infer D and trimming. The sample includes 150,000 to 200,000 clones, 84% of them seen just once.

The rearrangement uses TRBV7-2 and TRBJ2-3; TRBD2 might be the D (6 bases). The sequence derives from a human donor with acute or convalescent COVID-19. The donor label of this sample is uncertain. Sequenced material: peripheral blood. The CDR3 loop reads CASSLRRGPTDTQYF. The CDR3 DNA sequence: TGTGCCAGCAGCTTACGGCGGGGACCCACAGATACGCAGTATTTT.